This T cell receptor beta chain is drawn from a study of blood T cell repertoires in COVID-19. Whole-study context: Sites in the United States, Italy and Spain provided acute and convalescent COVID-19 samples. Nucleic acid was either cDNA or gDNA, and it came from T cells, B-cell-depleted T cells, or PBMCs.

Per the germline V gene, CDR1 is KGHDR and CDR2 is SFDVKD. Trimming removed 5 bases from V and 2 bases from J, with 9 bases in between. This CDR3 region has 15 residues. Ages ranged from about 18 to 89 years, with residence in 24 US areas. A COVID-19 case was met by exposed participants within 2 weeks before study entry. Method: immunoSEQ multiplex PCR; TCRdb's copy keeps in-frame clones and lacks some. The table includes 250,000 to 300,000 clones, 70% to 90% detected once. V usage is TRBV24-1 and J usage is TRBJ2-6, with a possible D match to TRBD2 (6 bases). This TCR came from a woman aged 45 to 65 who had been exposed to COVID-19. Sequenced sample: PBMCs or T cells enriched from blood (not recorded which). The CDR3, as DNA: TGTGCCACCAGTGTTGGGGGGACTGGGGCCAACGTCCTGACTTTC. Translation gives CATSVGGTGANVLTF.